The clone carrying this TCR beta chain was seen just once. This sample is drawn from a study of blood T cell repertoires in COVID-19. Study-wide background: Italy, Spain and the United States were the sources of the convalescent and acute COVID-19 samples.

Authors' processing steps: Reference gene primers were amplified, and this amplification served to estimate nucleated cell counts. Measured with immunoSEQ multiplex PCR; TCRdb has only the in-frame clones, and not every one. V and J calls and clone size follow that table, whereas D and trimming were derived from the DNA. The sample includes about 220,000 clones, roughly nine tenths of them seen just once. Germline CDR1 reads ENHRY; CDR2 reads SYGVKD. The CDR3 runs 16 residues. V dropped 6 bases and J dropped 4; count of bases not matched to a gene: 9. The rearrangement joins TRBV10-3 to TRBJ2-3; 11 bases match TRBD2. Sequences were obtained from peripheral blood. The sequence derives from a man aged 40-55 years with acute or convalescent COVID-19. The CDR3: CAIRDFSGGGADTQYF. CDR3 nucleotide sequence: TGTGCCATCAGGGACTTTAGCGGGGGGGGCGCAGATACGCAGTATTTT.